This TCR beta chain was recorded in a study of T cells in Graves' hyperthyroidism and ophthalmopathy. Whole-study context: The initial diagnosis was the point when peripheral blood was collected, ahead of any treatment. Study observations and caveats: Most expanded thyroid clonotypes above 0.001 recurred in blood.

Diagnosis of hyperthyroidism was new in patients aged 18 to 65, and its duration was under 2 months. Researchers barred patients who had uncontrolled infection, other autoimmune disease, pregnancy or lactation. About this clonotype: Antigen specificity is unknown. A clone one base away is much larger, so this may be a read error.

From RNA transcripts, TCR beta CDR3 regions were amplified. When the TCR CDR3 underwent first-round RT-PCR, the HTBI primer set was used. Via MiXCR, TCRdb re-called the multiplex PCR reads, giving one row per CDR3 protein. The table records about 560,000 distinct CDR3 sequences, approximately 15% of them present only once. V gave up 3 bases and J gave up 5 bases, with 8 bases separating them. The CDR3 loop spans 13 amino acids. V and J are TRBV12-3 or TRBV12-4 and TRBJ2-1; D is unclear. The source of this sequence is a woman aged 30 to 39 with Graves' hyperthyroidism. The sample taken for sequencing was blood. Here the CDR3 reads CASSFWENNEQFF. In nucleotides, the CDR3 is TGTGCCAGCAGTTTTTGGGAAAACAATGAGCAGTTCTTC.